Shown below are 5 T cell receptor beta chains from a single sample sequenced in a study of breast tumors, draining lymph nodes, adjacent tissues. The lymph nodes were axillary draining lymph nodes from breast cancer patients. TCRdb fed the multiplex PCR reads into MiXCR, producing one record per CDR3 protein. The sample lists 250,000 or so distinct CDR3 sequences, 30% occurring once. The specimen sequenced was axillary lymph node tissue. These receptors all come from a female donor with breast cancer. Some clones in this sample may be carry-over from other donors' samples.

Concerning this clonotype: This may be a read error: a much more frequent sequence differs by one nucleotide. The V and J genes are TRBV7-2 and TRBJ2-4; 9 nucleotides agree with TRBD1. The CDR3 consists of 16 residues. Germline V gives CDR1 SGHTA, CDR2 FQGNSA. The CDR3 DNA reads TGTGCCAGCAGCCAGGCCGGGACAGGGTCAAAAACCATTCAGTACTTC. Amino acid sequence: CASSQAGTGSKTIQYF.

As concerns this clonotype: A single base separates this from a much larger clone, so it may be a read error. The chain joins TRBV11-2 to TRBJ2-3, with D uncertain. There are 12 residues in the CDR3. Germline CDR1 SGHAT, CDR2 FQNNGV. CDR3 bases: TGTGCCAGCAGCCCAGACGCGTATACGCGGTATTTT. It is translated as CASSPDAYTRYF.

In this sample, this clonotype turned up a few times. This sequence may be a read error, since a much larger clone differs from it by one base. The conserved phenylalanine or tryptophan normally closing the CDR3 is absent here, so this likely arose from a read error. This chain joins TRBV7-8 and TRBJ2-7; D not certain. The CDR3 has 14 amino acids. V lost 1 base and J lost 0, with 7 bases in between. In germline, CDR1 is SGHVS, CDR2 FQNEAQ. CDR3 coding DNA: TGTGCCAGCAGCTTAGTCAGGTACTCCTACGAGCAGTACCTC. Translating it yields CASSLVRYSYEQYL.

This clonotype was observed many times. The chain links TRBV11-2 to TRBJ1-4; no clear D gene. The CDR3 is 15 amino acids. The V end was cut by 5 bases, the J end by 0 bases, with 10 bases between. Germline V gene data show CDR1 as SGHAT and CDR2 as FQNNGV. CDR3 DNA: TGTGCCAGCAGCCCCTGGACCGCAACTAATGAAAAACTGTTTTTT. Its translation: CASSPWTATNEKLFF.

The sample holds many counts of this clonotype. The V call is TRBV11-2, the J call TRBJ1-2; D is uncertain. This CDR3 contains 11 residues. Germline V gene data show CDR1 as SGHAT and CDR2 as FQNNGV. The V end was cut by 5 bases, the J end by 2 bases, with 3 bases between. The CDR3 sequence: CASSPNYGYTF. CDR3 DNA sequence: TGTGCCAGCAGCCCGAACTATGGCTACACCTTC. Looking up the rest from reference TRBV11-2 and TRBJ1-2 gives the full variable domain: EAGVAQSPRYKIIEKRQSVAFWCNPISGHATLYWYQQILGQGPKLLIQFQNNGVVDDSQLPKDRFSAERLKGVDSTLKIQPAKLEDSAVYLCASSPNYGYTFGSGTRLTVV.